The rows below give T cell receptor beta chains drawn from one sample of a study of T cells in Graves' hyperthyroidism and ophthalmopathy. MiXCR was run by TCRdb on the multiplex PCR reads, yielding one entry per CDR3 protein. The table shows hundreds of thousands of distinct CDR3 sequences, with less than 25% occurring only once. Material for sequencing was blood. These receptors all stem from a young man with Graves' ophthalmopathy. The conserved cysteine and the conserved F or W are not part of the CDR3 here. Only part of the rows carry a size: once, few, many, or a class if the clone is expanded.

.	TRBV5-5	ASSTRLPGELF
.	TRBV15	ATSRPSSGEETQY
.	TRBV27	ASSWKGNSYEQY
many	TRBV14	ASSQGYTEAF
.	TRBV30	AWNGQNTGELF
.	TRBV6-9	ASSYTSGTGEAF
.	TRBV7-8	ASTPEGVLVRDTQY
many	TRBV5-6	ASSLAATGELF
many	TRBV20-1	SARLGVGTEAF
few	TRBV10-3	AIRLADTQY
many	TRBV30	AWSESTGAYT
few	TRBV3-1	ASSSGTGDAEAF
many	TRBV7-9	ASSLLGLASYNEQF
.	TRBV28	ASVRLPVGEQF
.	TRBV6-5	ASSYSFSAYNEQF
.	TRBV7-9	ASSPREGVRETQY
few	TRBV20-1	SAPLAGGPLGEQY
.	TRBV12-3/TRBV12-4	ASRTRGDEQY
.	TRBV24-1	ATSQGGYEQY
few	TRBV7-2	ASSLAKAYEQY
few	TRBV30	AWSVPSTGANVLT
.	TRBV7-2	ASSPGINSPLH
few	TRBV6-1	ASSNDRVQPQH
many	TRBV6-1	ASSPTRQVPYEQY
.	TRBV5-1	ASRSASGGSTEAF
.	TRBV5-6	ASSWGGREQF
few	TRBV10-3	ATTGSHEKLF
few	TRBV10-3	ATGLAGGVDQY
many	TRBV12-3/TRBV12-4	ASSLASHQPQH
few	TRBV5-1	ASSAGQAANTEAF
.	TRBV9	ASSVDPGGDSPLH
many	TRBV3-1	ASSRTSGKNNEQF
.	TRBV4-3	ASSQALLQETQY
.	TRBV30	AWSSTGSHGYT
.	TRBV5-8	ASSSLAGDYTGELF
.	TRBV28	ASSKAGANSPLH
.	TRBV6-2/TRBV6-3	ASSPRGAGKETQY
few	TRBV20-1	SARSLAGAYEQY
few	TRBV29-1	SVSRTGAAKTQY
.	TRBV7-2	ASELAGSGREQY
.	TRBV4-1	ASSQDPRGSYNEQF
few	TRBV20-1	SARRGTTGRETQY
.	TRBV12-3/TRBV12-4	ASSQLAGQTDEQF
many	TRBV6-6	ASSYSLTDTQY
few	TRBV6-5	ASSSRFSRGQFSYEQY